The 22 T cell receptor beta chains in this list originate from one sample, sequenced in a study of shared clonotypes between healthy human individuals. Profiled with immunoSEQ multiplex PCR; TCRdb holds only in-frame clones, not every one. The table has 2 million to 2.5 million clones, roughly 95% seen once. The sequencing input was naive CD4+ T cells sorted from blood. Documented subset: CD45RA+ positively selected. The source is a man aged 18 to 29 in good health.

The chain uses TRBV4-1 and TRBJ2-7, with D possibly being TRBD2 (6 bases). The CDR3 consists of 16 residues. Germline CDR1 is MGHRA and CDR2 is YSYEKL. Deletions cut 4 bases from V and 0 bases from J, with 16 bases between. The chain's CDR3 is CASSLRAGQSSYEQYF. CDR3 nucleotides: TGCGCCAGCAGCCTACGAGCGGGTCAGAGCTCCTACGAGCAGTACTTC.

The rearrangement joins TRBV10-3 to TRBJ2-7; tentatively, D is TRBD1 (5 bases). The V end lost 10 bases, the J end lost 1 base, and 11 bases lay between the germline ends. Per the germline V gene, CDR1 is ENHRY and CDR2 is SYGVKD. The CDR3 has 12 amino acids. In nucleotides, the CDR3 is TGTGCCACCTCTGGACATTCCTACGAGCAGTACTTC. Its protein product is CATSGHSYEQYF.

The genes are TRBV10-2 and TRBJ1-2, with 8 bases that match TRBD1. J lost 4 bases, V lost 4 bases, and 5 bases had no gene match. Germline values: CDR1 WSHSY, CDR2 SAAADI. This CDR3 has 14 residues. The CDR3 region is CASSGADRAYGYTF. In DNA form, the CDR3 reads TGCGCCAGCAGTGGGGCGGACAGGGCCTATGGCTACACCTTC.

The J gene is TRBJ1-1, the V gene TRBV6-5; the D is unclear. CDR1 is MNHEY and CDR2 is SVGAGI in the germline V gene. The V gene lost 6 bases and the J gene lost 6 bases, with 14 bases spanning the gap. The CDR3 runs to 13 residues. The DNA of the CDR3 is TGTGCCAGCAGCCGAGATGGGCGATCTGAAGCTTTCTTT. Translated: CASSRDGRSEAFF.

CDR3 nucleotide sequence: TGTGCCAGCAGCTTGGACCTGGGGGGGCTGAAGGAAGCTTTCTTT. Translated, it gives CASSLDLGGLKEAFF. V and J are TRBV5-8 and TRBJ1-1; the D gene is possibly TRBD1 (6 bases). V lost 0 bases and J 8 bases, leaving 17 bases between the germline ends. Germline values: CDR1 SGHTS, CDR2 YDEGEE. CDR3 size: 15 residues.

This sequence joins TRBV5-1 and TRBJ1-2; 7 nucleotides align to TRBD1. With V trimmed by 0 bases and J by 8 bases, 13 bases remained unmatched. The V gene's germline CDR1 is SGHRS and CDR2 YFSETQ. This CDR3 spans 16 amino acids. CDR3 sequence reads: CASSLGPTGSGWGYTF. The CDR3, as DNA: TGCGCCAGCAGCTTGGGCCCGACAGGGAGTGGTTGGGGCTACACCTTC.

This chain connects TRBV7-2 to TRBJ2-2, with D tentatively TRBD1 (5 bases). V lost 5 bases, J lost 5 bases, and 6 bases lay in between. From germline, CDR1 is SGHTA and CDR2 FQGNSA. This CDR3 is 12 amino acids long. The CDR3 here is CASSRQTGELFF. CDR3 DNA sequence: TGTGCCAGCAGCCGACAGACCGGGGAGCTGTTTTTT. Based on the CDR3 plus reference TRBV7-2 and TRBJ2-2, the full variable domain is GAGVSQSPSNKVTEKGKDVELRCDPISGHTALYWYRQSLGQGLEFLIYFQGNSAPDKSGLPSDRFSAERTGGSVSTLTIQRTQQEDSAVYLCASSRQTGELFFGEGSRLTVL.

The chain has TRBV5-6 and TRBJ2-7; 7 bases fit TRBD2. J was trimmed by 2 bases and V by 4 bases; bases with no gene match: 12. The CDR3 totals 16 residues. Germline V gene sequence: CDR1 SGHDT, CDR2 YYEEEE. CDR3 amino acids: CASSGGPAGTTYEQYF. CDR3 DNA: TGTGCCAGCAGCGGGGGACCAGCGGGGACTACCTACGAGCAGTACTTC.

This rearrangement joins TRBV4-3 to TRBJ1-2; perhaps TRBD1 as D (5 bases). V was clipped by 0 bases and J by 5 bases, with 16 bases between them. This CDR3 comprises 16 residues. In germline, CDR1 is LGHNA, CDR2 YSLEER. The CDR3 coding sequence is TGCGCCAGCAGCCAAGATCTGGGGCAGCTTATTTATGGCTACACCTTC. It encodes CASSQDLGQLIYGYTF.

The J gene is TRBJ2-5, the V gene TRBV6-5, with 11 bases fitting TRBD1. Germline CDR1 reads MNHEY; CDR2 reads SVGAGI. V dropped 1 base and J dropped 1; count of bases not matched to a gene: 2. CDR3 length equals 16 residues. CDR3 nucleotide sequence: TGTGCCAGCAGTTACTGGGGGACAGGGGGCCAAGAGACCCAGTACTTC. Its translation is CASSYWGTGGQETQYF.

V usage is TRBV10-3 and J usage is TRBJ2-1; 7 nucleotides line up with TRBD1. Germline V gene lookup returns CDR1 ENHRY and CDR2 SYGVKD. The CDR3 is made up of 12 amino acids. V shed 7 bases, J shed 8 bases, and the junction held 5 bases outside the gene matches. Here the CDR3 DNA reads TGTGCCATCAAGGGGGCCGAAGATGAGCAGTTCTTC. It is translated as CAIKGAEDEQFF.

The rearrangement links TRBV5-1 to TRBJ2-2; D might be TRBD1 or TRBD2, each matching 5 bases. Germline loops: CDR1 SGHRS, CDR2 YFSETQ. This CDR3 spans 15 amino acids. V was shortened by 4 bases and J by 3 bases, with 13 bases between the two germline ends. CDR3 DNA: TGCGCCAGCAGCACCTCCCGAGGGGACACCGGGGAGCTGTTTTTT. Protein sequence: CASSTSRGDTGELFF.

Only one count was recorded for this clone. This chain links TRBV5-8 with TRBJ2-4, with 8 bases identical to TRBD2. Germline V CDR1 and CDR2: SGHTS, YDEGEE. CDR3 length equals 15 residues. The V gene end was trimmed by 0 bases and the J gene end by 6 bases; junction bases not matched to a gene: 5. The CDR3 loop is CASSLDVAGRNIQYF. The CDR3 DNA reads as TGTGCCAGCAGCTTGGATGTAGCGGGGAGAAACATTCAGTACTTC.

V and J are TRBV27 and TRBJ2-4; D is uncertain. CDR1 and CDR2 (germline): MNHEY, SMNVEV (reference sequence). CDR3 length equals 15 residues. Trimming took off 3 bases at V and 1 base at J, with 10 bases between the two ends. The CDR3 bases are TGTGCCAGCAGTTTTACCCTTGGGGCCAAAAACATTCAGTACTTC. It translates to CASSFTLGAKNIQYF.

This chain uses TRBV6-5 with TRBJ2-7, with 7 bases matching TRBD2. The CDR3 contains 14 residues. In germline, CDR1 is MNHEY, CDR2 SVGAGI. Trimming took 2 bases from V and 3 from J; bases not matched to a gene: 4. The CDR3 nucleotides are TGTGCCAGCAGTTACGGGGGGGTTGACTACGAGCAGTACTTC. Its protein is CASSYGGVDYEQYF.

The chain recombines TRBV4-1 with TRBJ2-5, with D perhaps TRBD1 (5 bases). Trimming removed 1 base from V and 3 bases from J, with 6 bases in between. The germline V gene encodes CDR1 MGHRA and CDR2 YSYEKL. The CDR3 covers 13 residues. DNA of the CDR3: TGCGCCAGCAGCCAAGGCAGGGAAGAGACCCAGTACTTC. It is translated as CASSQGREETQYF.

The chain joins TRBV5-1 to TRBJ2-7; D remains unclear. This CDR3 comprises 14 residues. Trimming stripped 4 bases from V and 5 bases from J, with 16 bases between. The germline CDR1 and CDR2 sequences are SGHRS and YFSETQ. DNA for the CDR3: TGCGCCAGCAGCCCCGATTGGTCAAGAAACGAGCAGTACTTC. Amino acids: CASSPDWSRNEQYF.

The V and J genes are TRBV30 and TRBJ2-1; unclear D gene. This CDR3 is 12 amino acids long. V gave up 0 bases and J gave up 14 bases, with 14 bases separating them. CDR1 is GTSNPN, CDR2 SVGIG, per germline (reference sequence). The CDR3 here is CAWSVVQTREFF. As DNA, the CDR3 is TGTGCCTGGAGTGTAGTCCAAACCCGGGAGTTCTTC.

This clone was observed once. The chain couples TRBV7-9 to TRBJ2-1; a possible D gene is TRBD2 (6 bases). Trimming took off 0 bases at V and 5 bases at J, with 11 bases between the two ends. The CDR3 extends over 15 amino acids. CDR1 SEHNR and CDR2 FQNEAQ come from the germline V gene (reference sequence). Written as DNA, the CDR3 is TGTGCCAGCAGCTTAGCGTCCGGGAGTAACAATGAGCAGTTCTTC. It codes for CASSLASGSNNEQFF.

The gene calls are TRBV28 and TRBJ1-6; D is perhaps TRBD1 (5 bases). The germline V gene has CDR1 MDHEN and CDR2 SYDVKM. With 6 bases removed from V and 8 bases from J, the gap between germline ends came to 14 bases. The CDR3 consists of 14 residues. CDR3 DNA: TGTGCCAGCAGCGGACACACCAGGGATTCACCCCTCCACTTT. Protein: CASSGHTRDSPLHF.

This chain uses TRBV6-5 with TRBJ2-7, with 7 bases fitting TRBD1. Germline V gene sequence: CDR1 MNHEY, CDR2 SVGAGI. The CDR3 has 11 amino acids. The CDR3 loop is CATGNLYEQYF. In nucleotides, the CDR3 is TGTGCGACAGGGAATCTCTACGAGCAGTACTTC.

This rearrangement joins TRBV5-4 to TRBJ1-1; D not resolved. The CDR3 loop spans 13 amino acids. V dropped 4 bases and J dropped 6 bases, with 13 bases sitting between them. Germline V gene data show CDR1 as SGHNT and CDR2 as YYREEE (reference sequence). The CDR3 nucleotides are TGTGCCAGCAGCCGGGATTCGCTCCCTGAAGCTTTCTTT. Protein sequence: CASSRDSLPEAFF.